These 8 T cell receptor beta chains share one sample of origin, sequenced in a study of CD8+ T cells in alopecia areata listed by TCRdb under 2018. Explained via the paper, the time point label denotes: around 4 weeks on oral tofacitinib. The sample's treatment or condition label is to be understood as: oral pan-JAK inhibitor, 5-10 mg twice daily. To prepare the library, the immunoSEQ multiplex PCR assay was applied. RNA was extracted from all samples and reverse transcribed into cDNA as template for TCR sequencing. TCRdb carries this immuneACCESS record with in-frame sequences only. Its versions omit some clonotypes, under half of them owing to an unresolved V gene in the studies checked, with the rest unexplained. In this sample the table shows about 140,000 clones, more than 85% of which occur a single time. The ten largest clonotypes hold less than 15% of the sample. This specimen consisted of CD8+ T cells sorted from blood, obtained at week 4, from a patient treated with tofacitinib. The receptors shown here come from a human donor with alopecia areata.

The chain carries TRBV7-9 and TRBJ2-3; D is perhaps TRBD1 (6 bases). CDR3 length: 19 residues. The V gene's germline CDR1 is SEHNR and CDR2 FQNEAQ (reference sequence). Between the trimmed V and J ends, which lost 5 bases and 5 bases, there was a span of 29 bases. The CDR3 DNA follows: TGTGCCAGCAGCACCTTTCTCCGAACCGGGACAAGGATCCAAGATACGCAGTATTTT. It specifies CASSTFLRTGTRIQDTQYF.

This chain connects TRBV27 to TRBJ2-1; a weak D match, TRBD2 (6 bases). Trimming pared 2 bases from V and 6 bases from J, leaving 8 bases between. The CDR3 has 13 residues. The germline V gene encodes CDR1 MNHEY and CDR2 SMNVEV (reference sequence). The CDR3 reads CASSLTSLNEQFF. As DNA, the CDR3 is TGTGCCAGCAGTTTAACTAGCCTCAATGAGCAGTTCTTC.

In nucleotides, the CDR3 is TGCAGCGCATGGTCGGGGGCAAGCAATCAGCCCCAGCATTTT. It yields the protein CSAWSGASNQPQHF. The chain combines TRBV29-1 with TRBJ1-5; possibly TRBD1 for D (6 bases). V gave up 7 bases and J gave up 1 base, with 14 bases separating them. From germline, CDR1 is SQVTM and CDR2 ANQGSEA. CDR3 length: 14 residues.

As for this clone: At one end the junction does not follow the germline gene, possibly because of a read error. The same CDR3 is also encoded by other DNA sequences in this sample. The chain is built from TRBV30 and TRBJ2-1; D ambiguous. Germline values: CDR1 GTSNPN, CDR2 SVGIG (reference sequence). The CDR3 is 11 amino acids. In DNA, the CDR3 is TGCGCCTTCCGACCAAACAATGAGCAGTTCTTC. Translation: CAFRPNNEQFF.

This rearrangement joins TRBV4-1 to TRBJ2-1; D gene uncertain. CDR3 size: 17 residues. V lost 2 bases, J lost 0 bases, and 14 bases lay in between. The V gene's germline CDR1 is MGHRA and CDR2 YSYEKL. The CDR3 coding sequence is TGCGCCAGCAGCCAACCGCACACGGAGAGCTCCTACAATGAGCAGTTCTTC. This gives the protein CASSQPHTESSYNEQFF.

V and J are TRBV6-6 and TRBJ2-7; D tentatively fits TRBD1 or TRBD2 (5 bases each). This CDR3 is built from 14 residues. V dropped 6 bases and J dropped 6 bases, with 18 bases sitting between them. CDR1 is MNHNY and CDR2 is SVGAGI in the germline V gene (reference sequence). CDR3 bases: TGTGCCAGCAGCCCCGGGACCCCTTCCGGCGAGCAGTACTTC. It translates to CASSPGTPSGEQYF.

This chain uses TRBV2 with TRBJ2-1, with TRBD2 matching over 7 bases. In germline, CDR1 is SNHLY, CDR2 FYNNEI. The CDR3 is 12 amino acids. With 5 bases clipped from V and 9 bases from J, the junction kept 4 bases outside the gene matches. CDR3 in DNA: TGTGCCAGCAGTTTGCGGGAGTTTGAGCAGTTCTTC. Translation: CASSLREFEQFF.

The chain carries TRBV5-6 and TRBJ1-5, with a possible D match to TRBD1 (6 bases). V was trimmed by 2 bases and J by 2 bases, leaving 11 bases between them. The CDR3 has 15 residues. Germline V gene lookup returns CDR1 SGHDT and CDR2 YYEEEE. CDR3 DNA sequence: TGTGCCAGCAGCTTCGGGACATCGGGCAATCAGCCCCAGCATTTT. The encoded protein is CASSFGTSGNQPQHF.